The following is a TCR beta chain sequence with its context. What it binds is not known. This entry comes from a study of cytomegalovirus exposure and HLA in healthy donors. The wider study: There were 65 million to 85 million unique TCRs (from HLA-typed donors) in an early data release. Findings of the study overall: In terms of immune exposure information, only CMV serostatus was available. Most TCR sequences were seen very rarely across donors, but some public TCRs occurred in many. Productive rates of about 87% or about 30% were seen for most TCR beta V segments in an earlier analysis.

Primers for the PCR totalled 60 Vbeta and 13 Jbeta. Data came from immunoSEQ multiplex PCR; TCRdb stores just in-frame clones and leaves some out. The repertoire holds around 200,000 clones, with over 60% as singletons. Trimming removed 5 bases from V and 3 bases from J; junction bases left unmatched: 7. Germline V gene data show CDR1 as SGHTA and CDR2 as FQGTGA. This CDR3 contains 14 residues. Specimen: PBMCs. The receptor was isolated from a man aged 35-49 years in good health and CMV-seronegative. The chain uses TRBV7-3 and TRBJ2-7, with 7 nucleotides matching TRBD1. The CDR3 coding sequence is TGTGCCAGCAGCCCCGACAGGGTGGGCTACGAGCAGTACTTC. It codes for CASSPDRVGYEQYF.